This T cell receptor (beta chain) was captured in a study of cytomegalovirus exposure and HLA in healthy donors. The PCR used 60 Vbeta and 13 Jbeta primers. Sequencing used immunoSEQ multiplex PCR; TCRdb keeps in-frame clones, though not all of them. The sample carries hundreds of thousands of clones, approximately 82% recorded once. The clonotype was recovered from a man aged 18 to 30 in good health and CMV-seronegative. Sequenced sample: PBMCs.

CDR3 nucleotides: TGTGCCAGCAGTGAATCTAGCGGGAGAGGCAGAGATACGCAGTATTTT. This codes for CASSESSGRGRDTQYF. This chain connects TRBV25-1 to TRBJ2-3; 10 bases agree with TRBD2. The germline CDR1 and CDR2 sequences are MGHDK and SYGVNS. The CDR3 is made up of 16 amino acids. V lost 1 base, J lost 5 bases, and 6 bases stayed unmatched.